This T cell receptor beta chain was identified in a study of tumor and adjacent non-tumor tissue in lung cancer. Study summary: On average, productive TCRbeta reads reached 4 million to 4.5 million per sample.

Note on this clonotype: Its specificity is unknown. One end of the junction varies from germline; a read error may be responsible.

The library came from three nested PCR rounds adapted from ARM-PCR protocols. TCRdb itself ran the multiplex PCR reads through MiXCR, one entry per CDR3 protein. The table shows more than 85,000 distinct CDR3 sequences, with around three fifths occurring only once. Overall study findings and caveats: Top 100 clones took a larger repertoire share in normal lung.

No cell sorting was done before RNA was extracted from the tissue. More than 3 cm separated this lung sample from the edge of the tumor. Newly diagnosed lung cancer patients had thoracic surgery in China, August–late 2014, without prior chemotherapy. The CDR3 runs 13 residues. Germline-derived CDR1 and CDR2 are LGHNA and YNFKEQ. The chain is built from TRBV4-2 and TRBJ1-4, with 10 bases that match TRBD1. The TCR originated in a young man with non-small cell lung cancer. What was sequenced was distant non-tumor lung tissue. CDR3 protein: CVSKGQGSEILFF. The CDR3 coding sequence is TGTGTCAGCAAGGGACAGGGGAGTGAAATACTGTTTTTT.